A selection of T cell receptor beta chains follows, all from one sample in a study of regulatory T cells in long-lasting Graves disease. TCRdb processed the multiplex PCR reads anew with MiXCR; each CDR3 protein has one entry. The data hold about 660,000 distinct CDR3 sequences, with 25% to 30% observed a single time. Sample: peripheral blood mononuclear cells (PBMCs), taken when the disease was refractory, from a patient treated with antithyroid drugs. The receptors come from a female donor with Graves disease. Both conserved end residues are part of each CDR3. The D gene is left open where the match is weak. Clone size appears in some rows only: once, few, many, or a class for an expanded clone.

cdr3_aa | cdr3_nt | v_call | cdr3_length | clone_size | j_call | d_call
CASSYRQGASEAFF | TGTGCCAGCAGTTACAGGCAGGGGGCCTCTGAAGCTTTCTTT | TRBV6-5 | 14 | NA | TRBJ1-1 | TRBD1
CASSLDGLGAEAFF | TGTGCCAGCAGCTTAGACGGGCTCGGGGCTGAAGCTTTCTTT | TRBV5-4 | 14 | few | TRBJ1-1 | NA
CASSQDHLGAGMGNIQYF | TGTGCCAGCAGCCAAGATCATCTTGGGGCGGGAATGGGAAACATTCAGTACTTC | TRBV3-1 | 18 | NA | TRBJ2-4 | NA
CASSTTVPGGKPQHF | TGTGCCAGCTCAACGACAGTCCCCGGGGGGAAGCCCCAGCATTTT | TRBV18 | 15 | NA | TRBJ1-5 | NA
CASSAIGQGSTEAFF | TGTGCCAGCAGTGCTATTGGACAGGGGAGCACTGAAGCTTTCTTT | TRBV28 | 15 | many | TRBJ1-1 | TRBD1
CATMAGENYGYTF | TGTGCCACCATGGCAGGAGAAAACTATGGCTACACCTTC | TRBV24-1 | 13 | NA | TRBJ1-2 | NA
CSVGGAGELFF | TGCAGCGTTGGGGGGGCCGGGGAGCTGTTTTTT | TRBV29-1 | 11 | NA | TRBJ2-2 | NA
CASSSPGQGARGVNQPQHF | TGTGCCAGCAGTAGTCCGGGACAGGGGGCGCGAGGAGTCAATCAGCCCCAGCATTTT | TRBV28 | 19 | many | TRBJ1-5 | TRBD1
CASKGPASGFYEQYF | TGTGCCAGCAAGGGGCCGGCTAGCGGATTTTACGAGCAGTACTTC | TRBV27 | 15 | NA | TRBJ2-7 | TRBD2
CASSYSTGTLNTGELFF | TGTGCCAGCAGTTACTCGACGGGGACACTAAACACCGGGGAGCTGTTTTTT | TRBV6-5 | 17 | NA | TRBJ2-2 | NA
CASSPLTGANIQYF | TGCGCCAGCAGCCCTTTGACAGGGGCCAACATTCAGTACTTC | TRBV5-1 | 14 | NA | TRBJ2-4 | TRBD1
CSAPETGLSTEAFF | TGCAGTGCTCCCGAGACAGGGTTGAGCACTGAAGCTTTCTTT | TRBV20-1 | 14 | NA | TRBJ1-1 | TRBD1
CASSGQGELFF | TGTGCCAGCAGCGGACAGGGGGAGCTGTTTTTT | TRBV27 | 11 | few | TRBJ2-2 | NA
CASSSQPGQRLYSNQPQHF | TGTGCCAGCAGTTCGCAACCGGGACAGAGGCTCTATAGCAATCAGCCCCAGCATTTT | TRBV28 | 19 | few | TRBJ1-5 | TRBD1
CASILTGGKNIQYF | TGTGCCAGCATATTGACAGGGGGCAAAAACATTCAGTACTTC | TRBV6-1 | 14 | few | TRBJ2-4 | TRBD1
CATSDSHNYGYTF | TGTGCCACCAGTGATTCCCATAACTATGGCTACACCTTC | TRBV24-1 | 13 | few | TRBJ1-2 | NA
CASRPVRQFQSPLHF | TGTGCCAGCAGACCGGTGCGACAGTTTCAATCACCCCTCCACTTT | TRBV27 | 15 | NA | TRBJ1-6 | NA
CASSFSEVTEAFF | TGTGCCAGCAGCTTTTCTGAGGTTACTGAAGCTTTCTTT | TRBV11-1 | 13 | many | TRBJ1-1 | NA
CASRLWQTDQPQHF | TGTGCCAGCAGACTGTGGCAGACTGATCAGCCCCAGCATTTT | TRBV28 | 14 | NA | TRBJ1-5 | NA
CASSAPTGVKNTEAFF | TGTGCCAGCAGTGCACCGACAGGGGTAAAGAACACTGAAGCTTTCTTT | TRBV6-1 | 16 | many | TRBJ1-1 | TRBD1
CASSLIGQGGTVF | TGTGCCAGCAGTTTGATCGGACAGGGAGGGACAGTTTTT | TRBV28 | 13 | NA | TRBJ1-4 | TRBD1
CASKLSGANEQYF | TGTGCCAGCAAATTATCAGGGGCCAACGAGCAGTACTTC | TRBV12-3/TRBV12-4 | 13 | few | TRBJ2-7 | NA
CASIMPGGISGNTIYF | TGTGCCAGCATCATGCCAGGGGGAATCTCTGGAAACACCATATATTTT | TRBV28 | 16 | NA | TRBJ1-3 | TRBD1
CATSRELNTEAFF | TGTGCCACCAGCAGAGAACTGAACACTGAAGCTTTCTTT | TRBV15 | 13 | many | TRBJ1-1 | NA
CASRDYRGVWGKLFF | TGTGCCAGCAGGGATTACAGGGGAGTTTGGGGAAAACTGTTTTTT | TRBV6-1 | 15 | NA | TRBJ1-4 | TRBD1
CSARDRVLETQYF | TGCAGTGCTAGAGATCGGGTGTTGGAGACCCAGTACTTC | TRBV20-1 | 13 | many | TRBJ2-5 | NA
CASSPRMFAVYEQYF | TGTGCCAGCAGCCCCCGGATGTTTGCGGTCTACGAGCAGTACTTC | TRBV7-9 | 15 | NA | TRBJ2-7 | NA
CASSYSSSGGVGYTF | TGTGCCAGCAGTTATAGTTCGTCAGGGGGCGTTGGCTACACCTTC | TRBV6-2/TRBV6-3 | 15 | few | TRBJ1-2 | TRBD1
CASRQTSRETQYF | TGTGCCAGCAGGCAAACTAGCAGGGAGACCCAGTACTTC | TRBV6-1 | 13 | NA | TRBJ2-5 | NA
CSARDNPDGPGNTIYF | TGCAGTGCTAGAGATAACCCGGACGGTCCTGGAAACACCATATATTTT | TRBV20-1 | 16 | NA | TRBJ1-3 | NA
CAISQNGIEAFF | TGTGCCATCAGTCAGAACGGGATTGAAGCTTTCTTT | TRBV10-3 | 12 | few | TRBJ1-1 | NA
CASSVKGKAEAFF | TGTGCCAGCAGTGTGAAGGGGAAGGCTGAAGCTTTCTTT | TRBV6-1 | 13 | few | TRBJ1-1 | NA
CASTDRGQGLGEQYF | TGTGCCAGCACCGACAGAGGACAGGGGTTAGGGGAGCAGTACTTC | TRBV6-1 | 15 | NA | TRBJ2-7 | TRBD1
CATHPVVQLANVLTF | TGTGCCACCCACCCGGTTGTGCAGTTGGCCAACGTCCTGACTTTC | TRBV6-1 | 15 | many | TRBJ2-6 | NA
CASSDIGSSYNEQFF | TGTGCCAGCAGCGACATAGGGAGCTCCTACAATGAGCAGTTCTTC | TRBV6-1 | 15 | few | TRBJ2-1 | NA
CASSFLVTGRGYTF | TGTGCCAGCAGCTTTTTGGTGACCGGCCGTGGCTACACCTTC | TRBV7-2 | 14 | NA | TRBJ1-2 | NA
CASSETTGHYGYTF | TGTGCCAGCAGTGAGACGACAGGGCACTATGGCTACACCTTC | TRBV6-1 | 14 | few | TRBJ1-2 | TRBD1
CASSDFANQPQHF | TGTGCCAGCAGTGACTTCGCGAATCAGCCCCAGCATTTT | TRBV2 | 13 | many | TRBJ1-5 | NA
CSAIRSNQPQHF | TGCAGTGCCATTAGGAGCAATCAGCCCCAGCATTTT | TRBV20-1 | 12 | NA | TRBJ1-5 | NA
CASSYALGGAGRGSNQPQHF | TGTGCCAGCAGTTATGCCCTCGGTGGGGCAGGGAGGGGAAGCAATCAGCCCCAGCATTTT | TRBV2 | 20 | few | TRBJ1-5 | NA
CASSSKLTVNQPQHF | TGTGCCAGCAGTTCCAAATTGACAGTCAATCAGCCCCAGCATTTT | TRBV28 | 15 | few | TRBJ1-5 | NA
CASSLALAGLPYEQYF | TGTGCCAGCAGTTTAGCCCTTGCGGGGTTACCCTACGAGCAGTACTTC | TRBV12-3/TRBV12-4 | 16 | many | TRBJ2-7 | NA
CASSPWTGLGYTF | TGTGCCAGCAGCCCTTGGACCGGCCTAGGCTACACCTTC | TRBV3-1 | 13 | NA | TRBJ1-2 | NA
CASRRTGGIDEQYF | TGTGCCAGCAGGAGGACAGGGGGAATCGACGAGCAGTACTTC | TRBV6-1 | 14 | NA | TRBJ2-7 | TRBD1
CASKESGLRETQYF | TGTGCCAGCAAAGAGTCGGGATTGCGGGAGACCCAGTACTTC | TRBV6-1 | 14 | few | TRBJ2-5 | NA
CSGLAGGADTQYF | TGCAGCGGATTAGCGGGTGGGGCAGATACGCAGTATTTT | TRBV29-1 | 13 | few | TRBJ2-3 | TRBD2
CASSYLRERGTDTQYF | TGTGCCAGCAGTTATCTACGGGAGAGGGGCACAGATACGCAGTATTTT | TRBV6-2/TRBV6-3 | 16 | NA | TRBJ2-3 | NA
CASTGLASSSREQYF | TGTGCCAGCACCGGACTAGCGAGCTCGTCGAGGGAGCAGTACTTC | TRBV2 | 15 | many | TRBJ2-7 | TRBD2
CASSTTGVNEKLFF | TGCGCCAGCAGCACGACAGGTGTTAATGAAAAACTGTTTTTT | TRBV5-1 | 14 | NA | TRBJ1-4 | NA
CASSEIRVNYGYTF | TGTGCCAGCAGTGAAATCAGGGTAAACTATGGCTACACCTTC | TRBV2 | 14 | many | TRBJ1-2 | NA
CASSTDTRRETQYF | TGCGCCAGCAGCACGGATACACGGAGGGAGACCCAGTACTTC | TRBV5-1 | 14 | NA | TRBJ2-5 | NA
CASSLEQGAGKLFF | TGTGCCAGCAGCTTAGAACAGGGGGCGGGAAAACTGTTTTTT | TRBV7-8 | 14 | NA | TRBJ1-4 | TRBD1
CASRGTAWDQPQHF | TGTGCCAGCAGAGGGACCGCGTGGGATCAGCCCCAGCATTTT | TRBV2 | 14 | NA | TRBJ1-5 | NA
CSAREGHSYEQYF | TGCAGTGCTAGGGAGGGGCACTCCTACGAGCAGTACTTC | TRBV20-1 | 13 | NA | TRBJ2-7 | NA
CASSEVTGEDYTF | TGTGCCAGCAGTGAGGTGACAGGCGAAGACTACACCTTC | TRBV25-1 | 13 | few | TRBJ1-2 | NA
CASRGLADYEQYF | TGTGCCAGCAGGGGGTTAGCAGATTACGAGCAGTACTTC | TRBV27 | 13 | NA | TRBJ2-7 | NA
CASSPLSGQGALTADTGELFF | TGTGCCAGCAGCCCCCTTAGTGGACAGGGGGCTTTAACCGCGGACACCGGGGAGCTGTTTTTT | TRBV7-9 | 21 | NA | TRBJ2-2 | TRBD1
CASDRAQETQYF | TGTGCCAGCGACAGGGCCCAAGAGACCCAGTACTTC | TRBV6-1 | 12 | few | TRBJ2-5 | TRBD1
CASSIGTSRGYNEQFF | TGTGCCAGTAGTATAGGCACTAGTAGGGGATACAATGAGCAGTTCTTC | TRBV19 | 16 | NA | TRBJ2-1 | NA